These 31 T cell receptor beta chains came from one sample sequenced in a study of T cells after yellow fever vaccination. TCRdb ran MiXCR on the 5' RACE reads and lists one entry per CDR3 protein. The repertoire consists of hundreds of thousands of distinct CDR3 sequences, with 12% occurring once and the leading ten covering about 3%. The material was CD4+ T cells sorted from PBMCs, obtained 15 days after the yellow fever booster vaccination. The receptors were gathered from a man younger than 30 who received the YFV17D yellow fever vaccine.

In its sample, this clonotype was seen a few times. The V call is TRBV20-1, the J call TRBJ1-2; 8 bases are a match to TRBD1. CDR3 length: 15 amino acids. V lost 6 bases, J lost 4 bases, and 13 bases stayed unmatched. Germline loops: CDR1 DFQATT, CDR2 SNEGSKA (reference sequence). CDR3 sequence (DNA): TGCAGTGCCCCGACAGGGGTCCCCGGGGTCTATGGCTACACCTTC. Protein: CSAPTGVPGVYGYTF.

Only a few counts were recorded for this clonotype. The gene calls are TRBV27 and TRBJ1-6; D perhaps matches TRBD1 (5 bases). The CDR3 is 14 residues long. Germline V lookup: CDR1 MNHEY, CDR2 SMNVEV (reference sequence). Trimming pared 2 bases from V and 7 bases from J, leaving 9 bases between. CDR3 coding DNA: TGTGCCAGCAGTTTACTAGGGGCCAATTCACCCCTCCACTTT. Translation gives CASSLLGANSPLHF.

The V gene is TRBV20-1, the J gene TRBJ1-4; tentatively, D is TRBD1 (6 bases). The germline gives CDR1 DFQATT, CDR2 SNEGSKA (reference sequence). CDR3 length equals 15 residues. The V gene lost 0 bases and the J gene lost 6 bases, with 14 bases spanning the gap. The CDR3 is CSARDLGGHYEKLFF. The CDR3, as DNA: TGCAGTGCTAGAGATCTTGGGGGGCACTATGAAAAACTGTTTTTT.

The sample holds a few counts of this clonotype. The chain combines TRBV5-1 with TRBJ1-3; 10 nucleotides agree with TRBD1. This CDR3 contains 17 residues. V was pared by 4 bases and J by 0 bases, with 7 bases of the junction left unmatched. Germline CDR1 is SGHRS and CDR2 is YFSETQ. This CDR3 is CASSRGTGDSSGNTIYF. DNA of the CDR3: TGCGCCAGCAGCAGGGGGACAGGGGACAGCTCTGGAAACACCATATATTTT.

The chain carries TRBV5-1 and TRBJ1-1; D may be TRBD1 (6 bases). V was pared by 0 bases and J by 4 bases, with 16 bases between. The CDR3 loop spans 16 amino acids. Germline CDR1 reads SGHRS; CDR2 reads YFSETQ. As DNA, the CDR3 is TGCGCCAGCAGCTTGGGGCCCACAGGGTCAGGCACTGAAGCTTTCTTT. Translating it yields CASSLGPTGSGTEAFF. Complete variable domain (other parts from reference TRBV5-1 and TRBJ1-1): KAGVTQTPRYLIKTRGQQVTLSCSPISGHRSVSWYQQTPGQGLQFLFEYFSETQRNKGNFPGRFSGRQFSNSRSEMNVSTLELGDSALYLCASSLGPTGSGTEAFFGQGTRLTVV.

The rearrangement uses TRBV7-9 and TRBJ2-3; TRBD1 might be the D (6 bases). Trimming removed 1 base from V and 14 bases from J, with 13 bases in between. This CDR3 spans 12 amino acids. The germline V gene encodes CDR1 SEHNR and CDR2 FQNEAQ (reference sequence). CDR3 residues: CASSLEQGAVYF. CDR3 nucleotide sequence: TGTGCCAGCAGCTTAGAACAGGGTGCCGTGTATTTT.

The V gene is TRBV7-2, the J gene TRBJ1-5; D is unresolved. Trimming stripped 4 bases from V and 9 bases from J, with 10 bases between. The CDR3 has 12 residues. Germline values: CDR1 SGHTA, CDR2 FQGNSA. DNA of the CDR3: TGTGCCAGCAGCTCCTATAAGGGGCCCCAGCATTTT. It is translated as CASSSYKGPQHF.

The V call is TRBV5-6, the J call TRBJ1-1, with a weak D call TRBD1 (5 bases). V was pared by 7 bases and J by 1 base, with 11 bases between. Germline assignment: CDR1 SGHDT and CDR2 YYEEEE. CDR3 length: 13 amino acids. This chain's CDR3 is CASGGNWNTEAFF. The CDR3 nucleotides read TGTGCCAGCGGGGGGAATTGGAACACTGAAGCTTTCTTT.

This clonotype was seen ten or more times. The chain has TRBV5-1 and TRBJ1-6; D not resolved. The CDR3 sequence is 14 residues long. The V and J ends lost 0 bases and 7 bases respectively, with 8 bases between them. Germline CDR1 and CDR2: SGHRS and YFSETQ. CDR3 sequence reads: CASSLGSANSPLHF. CDR3 nucleotides: TGCGCCAGCAGCTTGGGATCCGCGAATTCACCCCTCCACTTT.

This clonotype was picked up many times. The DNA is omitted, as the CDR3 cannot be located on it reliably, and the CDR3 follows TCRdb's listing. The chain is built from TRBV12-3 or TRBV12-4 and TRBJ2-3; whether TRBD1, the table's D call, matches the DNA was not checked. The CDR3 has 15 residues if both end residues are counted. The CDR3 sequence: CASSSSAGEADTQYF.

The rearrangement joins TRBV7-2 to TRBJ2-1; D is possibly TRBD1 (7 bases). With 6 bases removed from V and 1 base from J, the gap between germline ends came to 16 bases. The CDR3 spans 16 residues. The germline CDR1 and CDR2 sequences are SGHTA and FQGNSA. CDR3 sequence (DNA): TGTGCCAGCAGTCCCAGCCAGGGGGGTTCCTACAATGAGCAGTTCTTC. It specifies CASSPSQGGSYNEQFF.

At least ten counts were recorded for this clonotype. The chain has TRBV20-1 and TRBJ2-1; 7 bases map to TRBD2. CDR1 DFQATT and CDR2 SNEGSKA come from the germline V gene (reference sequence). J lost 0 bases, V lost 3 bases, and 5 bases had no gene match. The CDR3 is made up of 15 amino acids. CDR3 protein: CSARPLAVSYNEQFF. DNA for the CDR3: TGCAGTGCTAGGCCCCTAGCGGTCTCCTACAATGAGCAGTTCTTC.

Only a few counts were recorded for this clonotype. The chain employs TRBV20-1 and TRBJ2-3, with D tentatively TRBD1 (6 bases). V lost 0 bases and J 0 bases, leaving 7 bases between the germline ends. The germline gives CDR1 DFQATT, CDR2 SNEGSKA (reference sequence). This CDR3 has 14 residues. The CDR3 region has the DNA TGCAGTGCTAGAGAGGGGGCTAGCACAGATACGCAGTATTTT. Its translation is CSAREGASTDTQYF.

CDR3: CASSKRTSRQETQYF. CDR3 sequence (DNA): TGTGCCAGCAGTAAGAGGACTAGCAGGCAGGAGACCCAGTACTTC. This chain joins TRBV7-2 and TRBJ2-5; 8 bases fit TRBD2. V lost 6 bases and J lost 5; bases outside the gene matches: 11. Germline V gives CDR1 SGHTA, CDR2 FQGNSA. The CDR3 sequence is 15 residues long.

The chain's CDR3 is CASSGQGNSGNTIYF. Here the CDR3 DNA reads TGCGCCAGCAGCGGACAGGGCAACTCTGGAAACACCATATATTTT. The rearrangement joins TRBV5-1 to TRBJ1-3; TRBD1 matches 8 bases. The CDR3 consists of 15 residues. Germline lookup yields CDR1 SGHRS and CDR2 YFSETQ. Trimming cost V 4 bases and J 0 bases; bases outside gene matches: 3. Together with reference TRBV5-1 and TRBJ1-3, the CDR3 gives the full variable domain: KAGVTQTPRYLIKTRGQQVTLSCSPISGHRSVSWYQQTPGQGLQFLFEYFSETQRNKGNFPGRFSGRQFSNSRSEMNVSTLELGDSALYLCASSGQGNSGNTIYFGEGSWLTVV.

This clonotype has more than one count but fewer than ten. This chain uses TRBV7-2 with TRBJ1-2; D is unresolved. The CDR3 consists of 12 residues. Deletions cut 0 bases from V and 9 bases from J, with 8 bases between. Germline loops: CDR1 SGHTA, CDR2 FQGNSA. CDR3 in DNA: TGTGCCAGCAGCTTAGCGGGGAAAAGCTACACCTTC. It is translated as CASSLAGKSYTF. The entire variable domain, with the rest obtained from reference TRBV7-2 and TRBJ1-2, is as follows: GAGVSQSPSNKVTEKGKDVELRCDPISGHTALYWYRQSLGQGLEFLIYFQGNSAPDKSGLPSDRFSAERTGGSVSTLTIQRTQQEDSAVYLCASSLAGKSYTFGSGTRLTVV.

The chain couples TRBV5-1 to TRBJ1-1; maybe TRBD1 (5 bases). The CDR3 length is 13 residues. Germline V CDR1 and CDR2: SGHRS, YFSETQ. With 4 bases removed from V and 3 bases from J, the gap between germline ends came to 10 bases. The CDR3 is CASSRDSYTEAFF. DNA of the CDR3: TGCGCCAGCAGCCGCGACAGTTACACTGAAGCTTTCTTT.

This chain links TRBV18 with TRBJ1-4; no definite D call. V lost 3 bases to trimming and J lost 1 base, with 6 bases between them. In germline, CDR1 is KGHSH, CDR2 LQKENI. This CDR3 is 14 amino acids long. The CDR3 sequence: CASSPAGTNEKLFF. In nucleotides, the CDR3 is TGTGCCAGCTCACCTGCCGGAACTAATGAAAAACTGTTTTTT.

The rearrangement links TRBV7-9 to TRBJ1-1; unclear D gene. There are 13 residues in the CDR3. Trimming removed 5 bases from V and 6 bases from J, with 13 bases in between. Germline values: CDR1 SEHNR, CDR2 FQNEAQ (reference sequence). The CDR3 DNA reads as TGTGCCAGCAGCCCCATAGGACGGGCTGAAGCTTTCTTT. This gives the protein CASSPIGRAEAFF.

This clonotype was seen a few times. The gene calls are TRBV6-1 and TRBJ2-2; D perhaps matches TRBD2 (6 bases). Trimming took 3 bases from V and 6 from J, leaving 11 bases between them. CDR3 length: 14 amino acids. From germline, CDR1 is MNHNS and CDR2 SASEGT. The CDR3 DNA follows: TGTGCCAGCAGTGAGGAGGGACTGGCCGGGGAGCTGTTTTTT. This encodes CASSEEGLAGELFF.

This clonotype occurred a few times. V is TRBV18 and J is TRBJ1-6, with 7 bases aligning to TRBD1. Per germline, CDR1 KGHSH and CDR2 LQKENI. V gave up 4 bases and J gave up 5 bases; unmatched junction bases: 5. This CDR3 spans 15 amino acids. The CDR3 loop reads CASSLQTGNNSPLHF. The CDR3 coding sequence is TGTGCCAGCTCACTCCAGACAGGGAATAATTCACCCCTCCACTTT.

The rearrangement joins TRBV5-1 to TRBJ2-2, with D possibly being TRBD2 (6 bases). The CDR3 runs to 14 residues. CDR1 is SGHRS and CDR2 is YFSETQ in the germline V gene. The ends were cut back, 4 bases at V and 7 bases at J, with 14 bases in the middle. The CDR3 DNA is TGCGCCAGCAGCGGGGTCAGGGAGGTCGGGGAGCTGTTTTTT. Amino acid sequence: CASSGVREVGELFF. Full variable domain (remainder filled in from reference TRBV5-1 and TRBJ2-2): KAGVTQTPRYLIKTRGQQVTLSCSPISGHRSVSWYQQTPGQGLQFLFEYFSETQRNKGNFPGRFSGRQFSNSRSEMNVSTLELGDSALYLCASSGVREVGELFFGEGSRLTVL.

The chain employs TRBV7-2 and TRBJ1-4; 9 bases line up with TRBD1. This CDR3 contains 17 residues. The V segment lost 2 bases and the J segment 6 bases; nucleotides outside the gene matches: 10. CDR1 SGHTA and CDR2 FQGNSA come from the germline V gene. CDR3 sequence (DNA): TGTGCCAGCAGCTTATCATCCCCTGGGGACAGGGATGAAAAACTGTTTTTT. This sequence encodes CASSLSSPGDRDEKLFF.

The table lists this clonotype with many counts. The chain has TRBV12-3 or TRBV12-4 and TRBJ1-6, with D unresolved. V lost 5 bases to trimming and J lost 5 bases, with 4 bases between them. The CDR3 is 12 residues long. CDR3 residues: CASSGNNSPLHF. The CDR3 nucleotides read TGTGCCAGCAGTGGAAATAATTCACCCCTCCACTTT.

The gene calls are TRBV6-1 and TRBJ1-1, with a weak D call TRBD1 (6 bases). The V gene lost 6 bases and the J gene lost 1 base, with 12 bases spanning the gap. There are 14 residues in the CDR3. CDR1 and CDR2 from the germline V gene are MNHNS and SASEGT. CDR3 region: CASRAGEPNTEAFF. CDR3 DNA: TGTGCCAGCAGGGCAGGGGAGCCGAACACTGAAGCTTTCTTT.

This clonotype showed up just a few times. The chain uses TRBV7-3 and TRBJ2-2; the D is unclear. The CDR3 runs to 15 residues. Germline V lookup: CDR1 SGHTA, CDR2 FQGTGA. V dropped 2 bases and J dropped 5 bases, with 12 bases sitting between them. The CDR3 bases are TGTGCCAGCAGCTTATCCCTTGAGGTTACCGGGGAGCTGTTTTTT. It encodes CASSLSLEVTGELFF.

This chain connects TRBV10-3 to TRBJ2-1, with 9 bases identical to TRBD2. Germline CDR1 is ENHRY and CDR2 is SYGVKD. The CDR3 extends over 16 amino acids. V lost 0 bases and J lost 4; bases outside the gene matches: 4. The CDR3, as DNA: TGTGCCATCAGTGAGTCGAGAACTAGCGGGTACAATGAGCAGTTCTTC. Residues: CAISESRTSGYNEQFF.

This chain joins TRBV6-2 or TRBV6-3 and TRBJ1-1, with D perhaps matching TRBD1 (5 bases). CDR3 length: 12 amino acids. V was pared by 7 bases and J by 8 bases, with 14 bases between. Germline CDR1 and CDR2: MNHEY and SVGEGT. For the CDR3, the DNA is TGTGCCAGCACCCAGCTGGGGGTCGAAGCTTTCTTT. This sequence encodes CASTQLGVEAFF.

The gene calls are TRBV7-2 and TRBJ2-1; 10 bases line up with TRBD1. This CDR3 has 14 residues. J lost 7 bases, V lost 9 bases, and 9 bases had no gene match. Germline-derived CDR1 and CDR2 are SGHTA and FQGNSA. The CDR3 DNA sequence: TGTGCCAGTTCCTCCGACAGGGGGCGGAATGAGCAGTTCTTC. Translated: CASSSDRGRNEQFF.

This clonotype came up a few times. V usage is TRBV2 and J usage is TRBJ2-6; TRBD2 might be the D (5 bases). The germline CDR1 and CDR2 sequences are SNHLY and FYNNEI. V lost 8 bases and J lost 0, with 17 bases in between. The CDR3 is 17 residues long. The CDR3 sequence is CASAIRGLGSGANVLTF. The CDR3 region has the DNA TGTGCCAGCGCGATAAGAGGACTGGGCTCTGGGGCCAACGTCCTGACTTTC.

This clonotype was counted a few times. The rearrangement uses TRBV14 and TRBJ2-1; D not resolved. CDR1 is SGHDN and CDR2 is FVKESK in the germline V gene. V lost 4 bases and J lost 6, with 13 bases in between. The CDR3 totals 14 residues. The CDR3 is CASSRLAAGNEQFF. CDR3 in DNA: TGTGCCAGCAGCCGCCTCGCCGCCGGCAATGAGCAGTTCTTC. The full variable domain, completed using reference TRBV14 and TRBJ2-1, is EAGVTQFPSHSVIEKGQTVTLRCDPISGHDNLYWYRRVMGKEIKFLLHFVKESKQDESGMPNNRFLAERTGGTYSTLKVQPAELEDSGVYFCASSRLAAGNEQFFGPGTRLTVL.